The entry that follows covers one T cell receptor beta chain sequence. V lost 0 bases and J lost 4, with 9 bases in between. CDR1 and CDR2 from the germline V gene are SGHRS and YFSETQ. The CDR3 has 14 residues. The entry originates in a study of identical twins. It was template switching that added a universal primer site, and there were unique molecular identifiers on the cDNA. MiXCR was run by TCRdb on the 5' RACE reads, yielding one entry per CDR3 protein. The table lists 250,000 or so distinct CDR3 sequences, roughly 8.7% of them singletons. These data were also reused for a study on yellow fever vaccine responses in identical twins.

This receptor was obtained from a woman under 30 in good health. The sequenced sample was CD8+ T cells sorted from blood. The rearrangement uses TRBV5-1 and TRBJ2-3; D ambiguous. The CDR3 bases are TGCGCCAGCAGCTTGGTTGGGCAACCAGATACGCAGTATTTT. This encodes CASSLVGQPDTQYF.